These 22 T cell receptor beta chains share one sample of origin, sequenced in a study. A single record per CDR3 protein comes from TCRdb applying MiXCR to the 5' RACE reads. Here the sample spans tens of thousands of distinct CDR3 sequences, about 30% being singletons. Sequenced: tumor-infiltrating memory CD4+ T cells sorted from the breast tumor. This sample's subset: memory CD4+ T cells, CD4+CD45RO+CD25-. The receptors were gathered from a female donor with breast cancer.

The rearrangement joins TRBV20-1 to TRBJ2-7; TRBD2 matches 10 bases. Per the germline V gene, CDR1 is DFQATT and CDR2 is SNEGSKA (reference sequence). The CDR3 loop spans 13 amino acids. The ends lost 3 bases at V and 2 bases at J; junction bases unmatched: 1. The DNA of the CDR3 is TGCAGTGCTAGGAGCGGGGGGGCCTACGAGCAGTACTTC. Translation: CSARSGGAYEQYF.

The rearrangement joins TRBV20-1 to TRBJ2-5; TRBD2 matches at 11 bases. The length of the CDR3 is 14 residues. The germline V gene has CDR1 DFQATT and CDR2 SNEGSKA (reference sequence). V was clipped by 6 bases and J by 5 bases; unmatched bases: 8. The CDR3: CSATSGSGSETQYF. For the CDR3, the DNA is TGCAGTGCAACTAGCGGGAGTGGGTCGGAGACCCAGTACTTC.

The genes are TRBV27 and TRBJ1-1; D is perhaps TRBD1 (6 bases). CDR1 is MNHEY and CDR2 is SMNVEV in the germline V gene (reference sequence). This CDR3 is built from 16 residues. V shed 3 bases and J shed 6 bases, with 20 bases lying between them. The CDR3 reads CASSFVRGLFEAEAFF. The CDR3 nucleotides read TGTGCCAGCAGTTTCGTCCGGGGGCTGTTTGAGGCTGAAGCTTTCTTT.

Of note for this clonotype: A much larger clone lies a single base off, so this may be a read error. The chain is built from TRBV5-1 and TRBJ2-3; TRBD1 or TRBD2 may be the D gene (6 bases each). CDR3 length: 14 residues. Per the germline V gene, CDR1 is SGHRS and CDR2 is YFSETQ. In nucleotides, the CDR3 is TGCGCCACAAGAACGGGGGCTAGCATAGATACGCAGTATTTT. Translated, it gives CATRTGASIDTQYF.

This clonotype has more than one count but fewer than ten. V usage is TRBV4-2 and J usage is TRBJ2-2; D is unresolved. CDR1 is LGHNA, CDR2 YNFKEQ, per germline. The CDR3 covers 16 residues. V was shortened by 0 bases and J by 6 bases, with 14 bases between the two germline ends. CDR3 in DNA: TGTGCCAGCAGCCAAGATCCTTGGGTAGTCGCCGGGGAGCTGTTTTTT. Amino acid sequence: CASSQDPWVVAGELFF.

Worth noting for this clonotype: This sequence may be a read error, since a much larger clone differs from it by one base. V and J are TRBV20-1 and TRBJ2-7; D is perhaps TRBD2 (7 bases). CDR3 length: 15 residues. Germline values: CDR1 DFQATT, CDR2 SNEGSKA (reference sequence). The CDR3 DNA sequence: TGCAGTCTAGCTCTAGGCGGGGGCTTCTCCTACGAGCAGTGCTTC. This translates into CSLALGGGFSYEQCF.

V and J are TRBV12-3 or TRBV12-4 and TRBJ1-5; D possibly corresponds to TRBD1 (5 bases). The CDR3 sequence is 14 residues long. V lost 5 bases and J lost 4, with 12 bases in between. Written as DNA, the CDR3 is TGTGCCAGCAGTAGATCCCCAGGGAATCAGCCCCAGCATTTT. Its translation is CASSRSPGNQPQHF.

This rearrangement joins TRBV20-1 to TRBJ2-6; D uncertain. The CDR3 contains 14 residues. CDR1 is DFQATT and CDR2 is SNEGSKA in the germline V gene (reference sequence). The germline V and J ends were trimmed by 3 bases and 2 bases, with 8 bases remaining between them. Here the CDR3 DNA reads TGCAGTGCTAGCTTAAGGGCTGGGGCCAACGTCCTGACTTTC. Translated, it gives CSASLRAGANVLTF.

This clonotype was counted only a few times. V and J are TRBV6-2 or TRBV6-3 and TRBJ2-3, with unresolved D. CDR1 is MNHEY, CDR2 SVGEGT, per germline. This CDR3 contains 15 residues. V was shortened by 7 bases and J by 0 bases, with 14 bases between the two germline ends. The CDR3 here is CASIRATGSTDTQYF. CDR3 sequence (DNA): TGTGCCAGCATTCGGGCGACGGGTAGCACAGATACGCAGTATTTT.

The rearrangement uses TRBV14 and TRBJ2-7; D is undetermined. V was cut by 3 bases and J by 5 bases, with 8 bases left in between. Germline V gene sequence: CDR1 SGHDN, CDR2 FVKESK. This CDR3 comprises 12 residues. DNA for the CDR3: TGTGCCAGCAGCCACCTCGAGAACGAGCAGTACTTC. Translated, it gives CASSHLENEQYF.

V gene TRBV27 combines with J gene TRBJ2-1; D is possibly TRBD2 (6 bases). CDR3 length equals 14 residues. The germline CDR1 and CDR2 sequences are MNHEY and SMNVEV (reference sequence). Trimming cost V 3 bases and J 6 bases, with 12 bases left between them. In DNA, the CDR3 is TGTGCCAGCAGTTTTAATTGGGAGGTCAATGAGCAGTTCTTC. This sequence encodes CASSFNWEVNEQFF.

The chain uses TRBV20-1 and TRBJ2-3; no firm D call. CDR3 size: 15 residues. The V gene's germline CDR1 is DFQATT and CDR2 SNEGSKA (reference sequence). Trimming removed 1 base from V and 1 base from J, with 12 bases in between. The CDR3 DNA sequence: TGCAGTGCTAGAGCGGTGACGGGTGGCACAGATACGCAGTATTTT. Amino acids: CSARAVTGGTDTQYF.

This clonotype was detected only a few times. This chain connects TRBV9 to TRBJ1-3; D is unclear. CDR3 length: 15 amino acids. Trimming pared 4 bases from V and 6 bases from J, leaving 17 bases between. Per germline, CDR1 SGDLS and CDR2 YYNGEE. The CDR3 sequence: CASSPAGGVANTIYF. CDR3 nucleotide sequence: TGTGCCAGCAGCCCCGCCGGTGGAGTTGCAAACACCATATATTTT.

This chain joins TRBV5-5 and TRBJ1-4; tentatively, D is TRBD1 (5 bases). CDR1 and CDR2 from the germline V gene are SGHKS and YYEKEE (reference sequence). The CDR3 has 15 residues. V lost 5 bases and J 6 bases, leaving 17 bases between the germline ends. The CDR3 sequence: CASRLFGGGHEKLFF. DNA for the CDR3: TGTGCCAGCAGACTCTTTGGGGGAGGCCATGAAAAACTGTTTTTT.

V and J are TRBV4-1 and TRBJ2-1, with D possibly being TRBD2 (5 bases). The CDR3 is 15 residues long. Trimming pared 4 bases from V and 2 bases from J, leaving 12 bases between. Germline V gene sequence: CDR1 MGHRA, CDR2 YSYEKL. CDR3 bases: TGCGCCAGCAGCCGGGTAGCGAACACCTACAATGAGCAGTTCTTC. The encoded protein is CASSRVANTYNEQFF.

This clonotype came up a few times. The CDR3 protein is CASSYTGGGKNSPLHF. For the CDR3, the DNA is TGTGCCAGCAGCTACACCGGGGGGGGAAAAAATTCACCCCTCCACTTT. This chain links TRBV12-3 or TRBV12-4 with TRBJ1-6; a weak D match, TRBD1 (5 bases). The V end was cut by 6 bases, the J end by 7 bases, with 19 bases between. This CDR3 has 16 amino acids.

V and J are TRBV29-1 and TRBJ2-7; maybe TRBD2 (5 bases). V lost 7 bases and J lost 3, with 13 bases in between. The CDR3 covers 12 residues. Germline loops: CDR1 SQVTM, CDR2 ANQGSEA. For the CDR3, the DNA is TGCAGCGCTGGAGGTGGAGGCTACGAGCAGTACTTC. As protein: CSAGGGGYEQYF.

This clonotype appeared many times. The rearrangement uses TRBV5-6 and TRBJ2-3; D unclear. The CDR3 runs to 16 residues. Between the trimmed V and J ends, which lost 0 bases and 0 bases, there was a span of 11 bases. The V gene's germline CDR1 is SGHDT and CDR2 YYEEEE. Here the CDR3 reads CASSLVGSESTDTQYF. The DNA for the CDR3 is TGTGCCAGCAGCTTGGTTGGGTCAGAAAGCACAGATACGCAGTATTTT.

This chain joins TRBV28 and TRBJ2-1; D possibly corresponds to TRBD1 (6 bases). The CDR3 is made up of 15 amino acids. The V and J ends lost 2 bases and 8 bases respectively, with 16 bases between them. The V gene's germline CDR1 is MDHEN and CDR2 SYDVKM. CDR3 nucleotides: TGTGCCAGCAGTTTAGTTTCTAGGGGGAGCGATGAGCAGTTCTTC. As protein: CASSLVSRGSDEQFF. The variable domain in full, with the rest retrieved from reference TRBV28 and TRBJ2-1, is DVKVTQSSRYLVKRTGEKVFLECVQDMDHENMFWYRQDPGLGLRLIYFSYDVKMKEKGDIPEGYSVSREKKERFSLILESASTNQTSMYLCASSLVSRGSDEQFFGPGTRLTVL.

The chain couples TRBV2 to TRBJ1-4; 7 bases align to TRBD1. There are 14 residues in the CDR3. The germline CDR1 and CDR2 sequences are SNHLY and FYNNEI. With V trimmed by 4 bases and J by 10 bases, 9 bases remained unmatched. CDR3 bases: TGTGCCAGCAGTGTCCGCGAGGGGGCGGGAAAACTGTTTTTT. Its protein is CASSVREGAGKLFF.

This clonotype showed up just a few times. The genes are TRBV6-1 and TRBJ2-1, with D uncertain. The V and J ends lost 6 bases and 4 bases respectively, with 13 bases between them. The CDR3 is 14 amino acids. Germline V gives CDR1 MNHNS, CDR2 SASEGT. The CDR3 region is CASRTNSRYNEQFF. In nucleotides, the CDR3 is TGTGCCAGCAGAACCAACTCTAGATACAATGAGCAGTTCTTC.

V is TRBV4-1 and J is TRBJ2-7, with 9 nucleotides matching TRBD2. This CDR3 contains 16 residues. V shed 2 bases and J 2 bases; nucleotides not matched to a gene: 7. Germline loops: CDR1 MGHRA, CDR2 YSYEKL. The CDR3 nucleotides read TGCGCCAGCAGCCAATCACCTAGCGGGATAACCTACGAGCAGTACTTC. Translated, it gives CASSQSPSGITYEQYF.